This T cell receptor beta chain was captured by sequencing in a study of T cell responses to AZD1222 COVID-19 vaccine. Turning to this clone: Its antigen is as yet unknown.

Germline CDR1 is SGHTA and CDR2 is FQGNSA. The CDR3 runs to 13 residues. V was clipped by 5 bases and J by 6 bases, with 14 bases between them. Only in-frame clones appear in the TCRdb table, and some are missing; sequencing was by immunoSEQ multiplex PCR. The sample yields more than 150,000 clones, about 87% seen once. Study-level results: Close to half of all spike-specific TCRs reportedly target regions of the variants that are unmutated. Sampling captured repertoires only after the peak T cell response. Recipients of two AZD1222 doses showed rising Spike-specific TCR breadth and depth. Of the AZD1222 recipients, only five to seven were seropositive at baseline.

The chain is built from TRBV7-2 and TRBJ2-7; no reliable D call. Here the sequenced sample was peripheral blood, taken 28 days after the second AZD1222 dose. The receptor comes from an adult who received the AZD1222 COVID-19 vaccine. CDR3 sequence reads: CASSLPLYGEQYF. CDR3 in DNA: TGTGCCAGCAGCCTCCCCCTATATGGCGAGCAGTACTTC.